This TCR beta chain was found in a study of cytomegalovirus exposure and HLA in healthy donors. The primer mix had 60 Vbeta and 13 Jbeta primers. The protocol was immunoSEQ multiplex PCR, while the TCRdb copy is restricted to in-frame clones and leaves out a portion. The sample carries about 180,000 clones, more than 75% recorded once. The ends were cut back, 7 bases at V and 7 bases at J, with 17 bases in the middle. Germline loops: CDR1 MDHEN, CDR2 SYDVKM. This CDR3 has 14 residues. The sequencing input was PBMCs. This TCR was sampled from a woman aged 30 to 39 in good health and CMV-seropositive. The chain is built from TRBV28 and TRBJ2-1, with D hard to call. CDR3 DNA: TGTGCCAGCACGGGTAGCTCCGGGTGGAATGAGCAGTTCTTC. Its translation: CASTGSSGWNEQFF. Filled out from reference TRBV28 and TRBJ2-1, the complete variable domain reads DVKVTQSSRYLVKRTGEKVFLECVQDMDHENMFWYRQDPGLGLRLIYFSYDVKMKEKGDIPEGYSVSREKKERFSLILESASTNQTSMYLCASTGSSGWNEQFFGPGTRLTVL.